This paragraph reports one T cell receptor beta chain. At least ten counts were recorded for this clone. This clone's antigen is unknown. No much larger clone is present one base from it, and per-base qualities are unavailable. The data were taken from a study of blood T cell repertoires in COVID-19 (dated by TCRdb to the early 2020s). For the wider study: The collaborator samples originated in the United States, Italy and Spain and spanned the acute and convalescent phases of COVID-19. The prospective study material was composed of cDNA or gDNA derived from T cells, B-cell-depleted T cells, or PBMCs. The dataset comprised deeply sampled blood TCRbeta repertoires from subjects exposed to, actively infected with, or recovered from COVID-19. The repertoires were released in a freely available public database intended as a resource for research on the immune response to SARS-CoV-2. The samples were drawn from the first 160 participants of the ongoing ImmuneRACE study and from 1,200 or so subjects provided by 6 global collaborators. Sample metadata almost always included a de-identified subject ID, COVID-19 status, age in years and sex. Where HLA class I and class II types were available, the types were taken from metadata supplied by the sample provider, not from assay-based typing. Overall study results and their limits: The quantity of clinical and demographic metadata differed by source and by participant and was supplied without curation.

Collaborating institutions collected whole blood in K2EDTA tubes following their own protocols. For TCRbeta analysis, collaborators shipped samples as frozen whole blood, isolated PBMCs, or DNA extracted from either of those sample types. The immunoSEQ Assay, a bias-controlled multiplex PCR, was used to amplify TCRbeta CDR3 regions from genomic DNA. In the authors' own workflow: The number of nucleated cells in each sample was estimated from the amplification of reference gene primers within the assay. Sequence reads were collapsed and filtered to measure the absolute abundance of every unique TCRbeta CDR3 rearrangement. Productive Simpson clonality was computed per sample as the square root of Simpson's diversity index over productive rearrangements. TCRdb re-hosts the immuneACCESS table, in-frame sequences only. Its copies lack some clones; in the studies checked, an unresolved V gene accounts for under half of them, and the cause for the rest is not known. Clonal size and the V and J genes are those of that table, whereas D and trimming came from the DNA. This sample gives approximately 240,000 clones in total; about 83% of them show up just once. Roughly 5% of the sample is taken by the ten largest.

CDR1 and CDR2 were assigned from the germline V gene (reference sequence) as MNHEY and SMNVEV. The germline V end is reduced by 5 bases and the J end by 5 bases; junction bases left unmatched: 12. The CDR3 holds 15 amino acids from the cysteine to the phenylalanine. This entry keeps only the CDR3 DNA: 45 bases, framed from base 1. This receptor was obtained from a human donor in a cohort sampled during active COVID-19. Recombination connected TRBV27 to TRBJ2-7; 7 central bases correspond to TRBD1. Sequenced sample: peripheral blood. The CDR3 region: CASSRLDRVGDEQYF. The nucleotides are TGTGCCAGCAGTCGACTCGACAGGGTCGGCGACGAGCAGTACTTC.